The clone carrying this T cell receptor beta chain appeared once. This sample was taken from a study of T-cell memory formation after mild COVID-19. This CDR3 is 14 amino acids long. Per the germline V gene, CDR1 is SGHTA and CDR2 is FQGNSA. Trimming took off 3 bases at V and 3 bases at J, with 12 bases between the two ends. TCRdb redid the calling of the 5' RACE reads with MiXCR, one entry per CDR3 protein. In the table there are about 340,000 distinct CDR3 sequences, over 10% of which are singletons. This clonotype was sampled from a man younger than 30 who had mild COVID-19 (a few samples of this study predate the infection). Cell type and time point are not known. The chain combines TRBV7-2 with TRBJ2-7, with D perhaps matching TRBD2 (5 bases). The source material was PBMCs or a T cell subset sorted from them (not recorded which). CDR3 nucleotide sequence: TGTGCCAGCAGCTTTCCACGGGGTTACTACGAGCAGTACTTC. As protein: CASSFPRGYYEQYF.